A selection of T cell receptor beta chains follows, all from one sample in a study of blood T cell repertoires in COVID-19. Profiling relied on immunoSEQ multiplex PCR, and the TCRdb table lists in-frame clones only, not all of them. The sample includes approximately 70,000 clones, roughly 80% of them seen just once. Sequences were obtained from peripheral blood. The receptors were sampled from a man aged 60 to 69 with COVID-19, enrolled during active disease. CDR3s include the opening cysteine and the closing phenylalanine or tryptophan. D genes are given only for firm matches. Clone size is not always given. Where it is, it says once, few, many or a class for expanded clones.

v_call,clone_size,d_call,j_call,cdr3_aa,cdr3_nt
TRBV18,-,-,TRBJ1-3,CASSPTGTGNTIYF,TGTGCCAGCTCACCAACAGGGACTGGAAACACCATATATTTT
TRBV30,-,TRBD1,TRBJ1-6,CAWSSQGAGNSPLHF,TGTGCCTGGAGTTCACAGGGGGCAGGGAATTCACCCCTCCACTTT
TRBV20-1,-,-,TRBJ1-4,CSASQWEKLFF,TGCAGTGCTTCCCAGTGGGAAAAACTGTTTTTT
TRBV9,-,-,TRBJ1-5,CASSVGAGDQPQHF,TGTGCCAGCAGCGTAGGAGCAGGGGATCAGCCCCAGCATTTT
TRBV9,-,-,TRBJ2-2,CASNSGSGELFF,TGTGCCAGCAATTCAGGGTCCGGGGAGCTGTTTTTT
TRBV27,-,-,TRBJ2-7,CASSSRTAYEQYF,TGTGCCAGCAGTTCAAGGACAGCCTACGAGCAGTACTTC
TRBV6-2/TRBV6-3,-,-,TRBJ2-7,CASSYFPSSGLEQYF,TGTGCCAGCAGTTACTTCCCTAGCAGCGGCCTCGAGCAGTACTTC
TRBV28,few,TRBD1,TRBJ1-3,CASLEGQENTIYF,TGTGCCAGCCTCGAGGGACAGGAAAACACCATATATTTT
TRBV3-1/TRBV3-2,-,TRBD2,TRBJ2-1,CASKRDSYNEQFF,TGTGCCAGCAAGCGGGACTCCTACAATGAGCAGTTCTTC
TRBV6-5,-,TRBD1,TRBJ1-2,CASSTRTGALDGYTF,TGTGCCAGCAGTACCCGGACAGGGGCGTTGGATGGCTACACCTTC
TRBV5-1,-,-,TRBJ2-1,CASSLGGTNEQFF,TGCGCCAGCAGCTTGGGAGGCACCAATGAGCAGTTCTTC
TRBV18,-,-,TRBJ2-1,CASSPVGVDEQFF,TGTGCCAGCTCACCAGTAGGAGTTGATGAGCAGTTCTTC
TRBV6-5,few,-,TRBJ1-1,CASSYSTGWTEAFF,TGTGCCAGCAGTTACTCGACAGGCTGGACTGAAGCTTTCTTT
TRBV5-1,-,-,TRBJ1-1,CASSGEPSNTEAFF,TGCGCCAGCAGCGGTGAGCCCTCGAACACTGAAGCTTTCTTT
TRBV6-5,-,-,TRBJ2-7,CASRQDSYEQYF,TGTGCCAGCAGACAAGACAGCTACGAGCAGTACTTC
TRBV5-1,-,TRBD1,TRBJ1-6,CASSLGQGNSPLHF,TGCGCCAGCAGCTTGGGACAGGGGAATTCACCCCTCCACTTT
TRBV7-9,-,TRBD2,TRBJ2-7,CASSGDKGGGSPYEQYF,TGTGCCAGCAGCGGCGATAAGGGCGGGGGGTCGCCCTACGAGCAGTACTTC
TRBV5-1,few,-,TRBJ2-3,CASSFQGQSTDTQYF,TGCGCCAGCAGCTTCCAAGGACAGAGCACAGATACGCAGTATTTT
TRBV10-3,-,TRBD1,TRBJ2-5,CAISDKTGVETQYF,TGTGCCATCAGTGACAAGACAGGGGTGGAGACCCAGTACTTC
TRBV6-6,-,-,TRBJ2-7,CASSYSSGTPYEQYF,TGTGCCAGCAGTTACTCTTCAGGAACCCCCTACGAGCAGTACTTC
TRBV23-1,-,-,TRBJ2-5,CASSPGEETQYF,TGCGCCAGCAGTCCCGGGGAAGAGACCCAGTACTTC
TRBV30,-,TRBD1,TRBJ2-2,CAFDRGEATGELFF,TGTGCCTTCGACAGGGGGGAGGCCACCGGGGAGCTGTTTTTT
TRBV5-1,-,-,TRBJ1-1,CASSPEGGDTEAFF,TGCGCCAGCAGCCCCGAGGGGGGGGACACTGAAGCTTTCTTT
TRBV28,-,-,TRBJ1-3,CASSPTSGGNGNTIYF,TGTGCCAGCAGTCCAACGAGTGGGGGGAACGGAAACACCATATATTTT
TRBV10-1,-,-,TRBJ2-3,CASSRGSSDTQYF,TGCGCCAGCAGTCGTGGTAGCTCGGATACGCAGTATTTT
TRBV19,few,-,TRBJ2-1,CAPKRSSYNEQFF,TGTGCTCCCAAGAGGAGCTCCTACAATGAGCAGTTCTTC
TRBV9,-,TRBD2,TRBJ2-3,CASHAVAGRGGTQYF,TGTGCCAGCCACGCAGTAGCGGGACGAGGGGGTACGCAGTATTTT
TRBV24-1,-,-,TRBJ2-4,CATSDLGVNIQYF,TGTGCCACCAGTGATTTAGGGGTAAACATTCAGTACTTC
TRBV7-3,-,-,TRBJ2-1,CASSLGLPPNEQFF,TGTGCCAGCAGCTTGGGCCTTCCTCCCAATGAGCAGTTCTTC
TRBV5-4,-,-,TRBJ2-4,CASSSRNIQYF,TGTGCCAGCAGCAGTAGAAACATTCAGTACTTC
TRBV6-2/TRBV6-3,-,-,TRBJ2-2,CASSYTDTGELFF,TGTGCCAGCAGTTACACGGACACCGGGGAGCTGTTTTTT
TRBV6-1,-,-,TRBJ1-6,CASSELAVGPLHF,TGTGCCAGCAGTGAACTGGCAGTGGGCCCCCTCCACTTT
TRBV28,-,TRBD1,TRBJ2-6,CASSSRTGGASGANVLTF,TGTGCCAGCAGTTCCCGGACAGGGGGCGCGTCTGGGGCCAACGTCCTGACTTTC
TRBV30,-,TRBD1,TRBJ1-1,CAWKDRGNTEAFF,TGTGCCTGGAAAGACAGGGGGAACACTGAAGCTTTCTTT
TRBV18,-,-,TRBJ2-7,CASSKGGYEQYF,TGTGCCAGCTCGAAGGGGGGGTACGAGCAGTACTTC
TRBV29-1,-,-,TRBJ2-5,CSAERGTEETQYF,TGCAGCGCGGAACGTGGGACTGAAGAGACCCAGTACTTC
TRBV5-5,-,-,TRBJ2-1,CASSSNRAAYNEQFF,TGTGCCAGCAGCTCTAACAGGGCCGCCTACAATGAGCAGTTCTTC
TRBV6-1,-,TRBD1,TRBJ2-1,CASSDGGTGGIGLQFF,TGTGCCAGCAGTGATGGGGGGACAGGGGGTATAGGTCTGCAGTTCTTC
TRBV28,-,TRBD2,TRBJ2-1,CASGPSGGDSHEQFF,TGTGCCAGCGGACCCAGCGGGGGGGATTCGCATGAGCAGTTCTTC
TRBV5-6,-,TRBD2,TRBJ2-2,CASSSGGVYYGELFF,TGTGCCAGCAGCTCTGGGGGGGTGTACTACGGGGAGCTGTTTTTT
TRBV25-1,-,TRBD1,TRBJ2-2,CASSDLGQGITGELFF,TGTGCCAGCAGTGACCTGGGACAGGGTATTACCGGGGAGCTGTTTTTT